The source of this TCR beta chain is a study of blood T cell repertoires in COVID-19. Assay: immunoSEQ multiplex PCR; the TCRdb copy retains only in-frame clones and omits some. The profile shows 220,000 or so clones, 70% to 90% of them singletons. This clone was detected only a few times. Germline loops: CDR1 SGHDN, CDR2 FVKESK. This CDR3 spans 14 amino acids. V shed 0 bases, J shed 3 bases, and the junction held 2 bases outside the gene matches. This chain joins TRBV14 and TRBJ2-7, with 7 bases aligning to TRBD1. Sequencing used peripheral blood. This sequence originates from a man aged 45 to 65 who had recovered from COVID-19. CDR3 bases: TGTGCCAGCAGCCAAGATTGGACAGGCTACGAGCAGTACTTC. Its translation is CASSQDWTGYEQYF.